This T cell receptor (beta chain) was captured in a study of OX40 agonist ivuxolimab in advanced cancers. Across the whole study: Antecedent anti-PD-1, anti-PD-L1 or anti-CTLA-4 therapy was permissible, with under 50% having received some.

The cohort excluded patients with autoimmune disease history or systemic immunosuppression. This clone was seen once. Antigen specificity is unknown. Sequencing was performed with immunoSEQ multiplex PCR; in TCRdb, only in-frame clones are kept and a portion is missing. This sample carries approximately 79,000 clones, about 85% of them seen once, and the ten largest clones take roughly 3.1%. The V gene lost 5 bases and the J gene lost 2 bases, with 7 bases spanning the gap. The length of the CDR3 is 13 residues. Per the germline V gene, CDR1 is SEHNR and CDR2 is FQNEAQ (reference sequence). Points from the study as a whole: Partial responders at 0.1-3.0 mg/kg had among the lowest clonal expansion. No antigen was identified for the clonally expanded peripheral T cells.

The specimen comprised CD4+ or CD8+ T cells sorted from blood, sampled in a trial of the OX40 agonist ivuxolimab. The source of this sequence is an adult with an advanced solid tumor such as melanoma, head and neck, liver or kidney cancer. The chain combines TRBV7-9 with TRBJ1-3; unclear D gene. DNA of the CDR3: TGTGCCAGCAGCGCCTTACCTGGAAACACCATATATTTT. Its translation is CASSALPGNTIYF.